The 7 T cell receptor beta chains in this list originate from one sample, sequenced in a study of cytomegalovirus exposure and HLA in healthy donors. PCR involved 60 Vbeta and 13 Jbeta primers. Profiling relied on immunoSEQ multiplex PCR, and the TCRdb table lists in-frame clones only, not all of them. The sample carries roughly 200,000 clones, roughly 87% recorded once. The sample consisted of PBMCs. These receptors were taken from a woman aged 45-59 years in good health and CMV-seronegative.

In this sample, this clone turned up once. The chain employs TRBV28 and TRBJ1-1; possible D gene TRBD1, 6 bases. The CDR3 has 15 amino acids. Germline lookup yields CDR1 MDHEN and CDR2 SYDVKM. V lost 5 bases to trimming and J lost 1 base, with 14 bases between them. The CDR3 protein is CASSNGGAPNTEAFF. In nucleotides, the CDR3 is TGTGCCAGCAGTAACGGGGGGGCTCCGAACACTGAAGCTTTCTTT.

The V and J genes are TRBV25-1 and TRBJ2-2; TRBD2 is a possible D gene (6 bases). Germline CDR1 and CDR2: MGHDK and SYGVNS. This CDR3 spans 15 amino acids. V lost 1 base, J lost 1 base, and 7 bases lay in between. The DNA of the CDR3 is TGTGCCAGCAGTGAATGGAGGGGGAACACCGGGGAGCTGTTTTTT. This gives the protein CASSEWRGNTGELFF. Filled out from reference TRBV25-1 and TRBJ2-2, the complete variable domain reads EADIYQTPRYLVIGTGKKITLECSQTMGHDKMYWYQQDPGMELHLIHYSYGVNSTEKGDLSSESTVSRIRTEHFPLTLESARPSHTSQYLCASSEWRGNTGELFFGEGSRLTVL.

The chain carries TRBV19 and TRBJ2-3, with 10 bases fitting TRBD2. After removal of 3 bases from V and 4 bases from J, the junction contained 4 bases not matched to a gene. CDR3 length equals 15 residues. Germline V gene sequence: CDR1 LNHDA, CDR2 SQIVND (reference sequence). CDR3 in amino acids: CASSMRLAGADTQYF. DNA of the CDR3: TGTGCCAGTAGTATGAGACTAGCGGGTGCAGATACGCAGTATTTT.

This chain links TRBV4-3 with TRBJ1-2; unclear D gene. Germline V gene data show CDR1 as LGHNA and CDR2 as YSLEER. V lost 0 bases to trimming and J lost 6 bases, with 8 bases between them. The length of the CDR3 is 13 residues. For the CDR3, the DNA is TGCGCCAGCAGCCAAGAGCAGGAGGATGGCTACACCTTC. This encodes CASSQEQEDGYTF.

The rearrangement links TRBV28 to TRBJ2-1, with TRBD1 matching over 11 bases. The CDR3 has 16 amino acids. Germline loops: CDR1 MDHEN, CDR2 SYDVKM. Trimming cost V 6 bases and J 6 bases; bases outside gene matches: 10. CDR3 in DNA: TGTGCCAGCAGCCTTCTAGTGGGGACAGGGGGCAATGAGCAGTTCTTC. This gives the protein CASSLLVGTGGNEQFF.

This clone has a handful of counts. J is TRBJ1-2 and V is TRBV12-5, with TRBD1 matching over 9 bases. V shed 6 bases and J 3 bases; nucleotides not matched to a gene: 5. Germline CDR1 LGHNT, CDR2 FRNRAP. The CDR3 loop spans 14 amino acids. CDR3 protein: CASGQGTGYYGYTF. CDR3 coding DNA: TGTGCTAGTGGACAAGGGACAGGGTACTATGGCTACACCTTC.

CDR3 nucleotides: TGTGCCAGCAGCCAAGAACCCCCAGGGGGCGCGCATTCACCCCTCCACTTT. Translation gives CASSQEPPGGAHSPLHF. J is TRBJ1-6 and V is TRBV4-2; 8 bases line up with TRBD1. This CDR3 comprises 17 residues. The germline CDR1 and CDR2 sequences are LGHNA and YNFKEQ. The junction had 9 bases not matched to a gene; V was cut back by 0 bases and J by 8 bases.